The 2 T cell receptor beta chains below come from one sample, sequenced in a study of cytomegalovirus exposure and HLA in healthy donors (dated by TCRdb to 2015 to 2018). The library was prepared using the immunoSEQ multiplex PCR assay. A mixture of 60 forward primers for TCR Vbeta segments and 13 reverse primers for TCR Jbeta segments was used in the multiplex PCR. Here the immuneACCESS table is served through TCRdb, limited to in-frame sequences with V and J called. Missing clones are a known gap in these copies; in checked studies unresolved V genes cover under half, and the rest lacks a known reason. The sample table contains roughly 100,000 clones; only one count was recorded for approximately 81% of them. Of the sample, around 1.2% falls within the top ten clones. Sequencing input: PBMCs. The receptors stem from a man aged 30 to 45 in good health and CMV-seronegative.

This clone showed up just once. The chain links TRBV10-2 to TRBJ1-3; D unclear. The V and J ends lost 6 bases and 0 bases respectively, with 9 bases between them. The germline CDR1 and CDR2 sequences are WSHSY and SAAADI. The CDR3 loop spans 14 amino acids. CDR3 bases: TGCGCCAGCAGAGAGCAAGCCTCTGGAAACACCATATATTTT. Amino acids: CASREQASGNTIYF.

The chain links TRBV5-6 to TRBJ2-5; 8 bases are shared with TRBD2. The J call may be in error: the DNA end matches TRBJ2-7 better. The CDR3 runs to 16 residues. Germline values: CDR1 SGHDT, CDR2 YYEEEE. CDR3 sequence reads: CASSLAGTGGRAEQYF. CDR3 sequence (DNA): TGTGCCAGCAGCTTGGCCGGAACGGGAGGGCGGGCCGAGCAGTACTTC.